The 11 T cell receptor beta chains below were found in one sample sequenced in a study of early T cells in non-severe SARS-CoV-2 infection. TCRdb reprocessed the 5' RACE reads with MiXCR, giving one entry per CDR3 protein. The table lists 59,000 or so distinct CDR3 sequences, 10% to 15% of them singletons. The material sequenced was whole blood, taken at baseline. These receptors came from an adult who was a healthcare worker with PCR-confirmed SARS-CoV-2 infection or an uninfected control (not recorded which).

The chain uses TRBV7-2 and TRBJ2-7; D remains ambiguous. The CDR3 runs to 12 residues. The germline CDR1 and CDR2 sequences are SGHTA and FQGNSA. The V gene lost 5 bases and the J gene lost 5 bases, with 10 bases spanning the gap. The CDR3 nucleotides are TGTGCCAGCAGCGAGCCCCCGGACGAGCAGTACTTC. Amino acids: CASSEPPDEQYF.

This sequence joins TRBV27 and TRBJ2-7; maybe TRBD1 (5 bases). V shed 3 bases and J shed 4 bases, with 13 bases lying between them. Germline V gene lookup returns CDR1 MNHEY and CDR2 SMNVEV (reference sequence). The length of the CDR3 is 14 residues. Written as DNA, the CDR3 is TGTGCCAGCAGTTTCTTAGGGGTGGGTTACGAGCAGTACTTC. Translating gives CASSFLGVGYEQYF.

This clonotype was found a few times. This chain links TRBV2 with TRBJ2-7, with D perhaps being TRBD1 or TRBD2 (5 bases each). The V gene lost 6 bases and the J gene lost 3 bases, with 9 bases spanning the gap. Per germline, CDR1 SNHLY and CDR2 FYNNEI. CDR3 length: 12 amino acids. The CDR3 here is CASRGDNYEQYF. The CDR3 DNA reads as TGTGCCAGCAGGGGGGATAACTACGAGCAGTACTTC.

V usage is TRBV10-1 and J usage is TRBJ2-1; 8 nucleotides line up with TRBD2. The CDR3 is made up of 14 amino acids. The germline V gene encodes CDR1 WNHNN and CDR2 SYGVQD (reference sequence). After removal of 2 bases from V and 15 bases from J, the junction contained 12 bases not matched to a gene. CDR3 sequence (DNA): TGCGCCAGCAGTGAGGGGGGTCTAGCGGGTAGCCGGTTCTTC. This sequence encodes CASSEGGLAGSRFF.

V usage is TRBV6-1 and J usage is TRBJ1-3; D might be TRBD1 (6 bases). Germline CDR1 MNHNS, CDR2 SASEGT. V gave up 4 bases and J gave up 1 base, with 8 bases separating them. The CDR3 loop spans 14 amino acids. This CDR3 reads CASSGGASGNTIYF. CDR3 bases: TGTGCCAGCAGTGGGGGGGCATCTGGAAACACCATATATTTT.

This clonotype was seen a single time. The chain couples TRBV19 to TRBJ2-3, with a possible D match to TRBD2 (5 bases). The CDR3 sequence is 14 residues long. V was trimmed by 6 bases and J by 3 bases, leaving 13 bases between them. In germline, CDR1 is LNHDA, CDR2 SQIVND (reference sequence). The CDR3: CASSKTTGTDTQYF. The CDR3 DNA reads as TGTGCCAGTAGCAAGACTACGGGGACAGATACGCAGTATTTT.

This clonotype was seen a few times. The chain carries TRBV7-2 and TRBJ2-1; D not resolved. Germline CDR1 reads SGHTA; CDR2 reads FQGNSA. The ends were cut back, 10 bases at V and 6 bases at J, with 19 bases in the middle. This CDR3 contains 14 residues. The CDR3 nucleotides read TGTGCCAACAGTAAGACGGATTGGGGCAATGAGCAGTTCTTC. Its translation: CANSKTDWGNEQFF.

The chain joins TRBV28 to TRBJ1-2, with TRBD1 identical over 8 bases. The germline gives CDR1 MDHEN, CDR2 SYDVKM. The CDR3 is 14 amino acids. V was pared by 5 bases and J by 3 bases, with 5 bases of the junction left unmatched. The CDR3 nucleotides are TGTGCCAGCAGTCCACGACAGGGGTACTATGGCTACACCTTC. The encoded protein is CASSPRQGYYGYTF.

This clonotype was seen more than once but under ten times. The chain recombines TRBV7-2 with TRBJ1-6, with D unresolved. Trimming shortened V by 5 bases and J by 7 bases, and 15 bases separated the two germline ends. Germline CDR1 SGHTA, CDR2 FQGNSA. CDR3 length equals 15 residues. The CDR3 reads CASSPFGVNNSPLHF. The CDR3 DNA reads TGTGCCAGCAGCCCATTCGGGGTAAACAATTCACCCCTCCACTTT.

This clonotype was detected many times. This chain uses TRBV9 with TRBJ1-1; no definite D call. This CDR3 has 13 amino acids. Looked up from germline, CDR1 is SGDLS and CDR2 is YYNGEE. The V end lost 0 bases, the J end lost 4 bases, and 7 bases lay between the germline ends. The CDR3 protein is CASSVAVGTEAFF. The CDR3 DNA follows: TGTGCCAGCAGCGTAGCGGTCGGCACTGAAGCTTTCTTT.

CDR3 sequence reads: CASSPPGQGVGAPYEQYF. CDR3 sequence (DNA): TGTGCCAGTAGTCCACCGGGACAGGGGGTTGGAGCACCCTACGAGCAGTACTTC. The chain has TRBV19 and TRBJ2-7; 11 bases match TRBD1. The J segment lost 2 bases and the V segment lost 5 bases, leaving 14 bases of the junction unmatched. The CDR3 consists of 18 residues. In germline, CDR1 is LNHDA, CDR2 SQIVND (reference sequence).